This T cell receptor (beta chain) derives from a study of cytomegalovirus exposure and HLA in healthy donors. Findings and caveats of the study: For most subjects, TCR beta sequences were reported to predict HLA-A and HLA-B alleles with accuracy.

A note on this clone: Its antigen remains unknown.

Primers for the PCR totalled 60 Vbeta and 13 Jbeta. Profiled with immunoSEQ multiplex PCR; TCRdb holds only in-frame clones, not every one. The sample lists 150,000 to 180,000 clones; 82% were seen once. The germline V gene encodes CDR1 SGHAT and CDR2 FQNNGV. Trimming left V 5 bases short and J 6 bases short, with 14 bases between. The CDR3 is 14 residues long. The clonotype was recovered from a woman aged 50 to 65 in good health and CMV-seropositive. The chain couples TRBV11-2 to TRBJ2-1; D is unresolved. Sequencing used PBMCs. CDR3 sequence reads: CASSPRVVSNEQFF. CDR3 in DNA: TGTGCCAGCAGCCCCCGAGTAGTGAGCAATGAGCAGTTCTTC.